Below, 11 T cell receptor beta chains from the same sample are listed, as sequenced in a study of neoadjuvant anti-PD-1 for oral cavity cancer. Time point of the sample: after neoadjuvant nivolumab, at surgical resection. Measured with immunoSEQ multiplex PCR; TCRdb has only the in-frame clones, and not every one. The sample yields approximately 42,000 clones, 65% to 85% seen once. The specimen was PBMCs, collected after nivolumab (anti-PD-1) treatment. The receptors shown here come from a person aged 35-79 years with oral cavity squamous cell carcinoma.

Sample share makes this clone medium-sized. One junction end does not reproduce the germline sequence, and a read error may be involved. The gene calls are TRBV19 and TRBJ2-7; D gene unclear. In germline, CDR1 is LNHDA, CDR2 SQIVND (reference sequence). The CDR3 is made up of 14 amino acids. As DNA, the CDR3 is TGTGCCAGTAGTGAGGCGAGTAGACCGTCTTCCTTGCACTTC. This gives the protein CASSEASRPSSLHF.

The V and J genes are TRBV5-1 and TRBJ1-1; D gene ambiguous. This CDR3 has 14 amino acids. Germline V gives CDR1 SGHRS, CDR2 YFSETQ. The V and J ends lost 4 bases and 7 bases respectively, with 17 bases between them. CDR3 protein: CASSTSGKVGEAFF. For the CDR3, the DNA is TGCGCCAGCAGCACTTCCGGGAAGGTCGGTGAAGCTTTCTTT.

This clone was found a few times. This sequence joins TRBV29-1 and TRBJ1-2; tentatively, D is TRBD1 (6 bases). V was shortened by 1 base and J by 7 bases, with 10 bases between the two germline ends. Germline V gene lookup returns CDR1 SQVTM and CDR2 ANQGSEA. The CDR3 covers 12 residues. Here the CDR3 DNA reads TGCAGCGTTGAAGGGGGGGCGCCTGGCTACACCTTC. This translates into CSVEGGAPGYTF.

V usage is TRBV7-2 and J usage is TRBJ1-2; weak D call: TRBD1 (5 bases). V lost 2 bases to trimming and J lost 2 bases, with 12 bases between them. The CDR3 extends over 15 amino acids. Per germline, CDR1 SGHTA and CDR2 FQGNSA. CDR3 amino acids: CASSLQADTNYGYTF. The CDR3 coding sequence is TGTGCCAGCAGCTTACAGGCGGACACCAACTATGGCTACACCTTC.

The genes are TRBV20-1 and TRBJ2-1; D unresolved. Germline assignment: CDR1 DFQATT and CDR2 SNEGSKA (reference sequence). Trimming pared 1 base from V and 4 bases from J, leaving 2 bases between. This CDR3 comprises 11 residues. The chain's CDR3 is CSARGYNEQFF. For the CDR3, the DNA is TGCAGTGCTAGAGGTTACAATGAGCAGTTCTTC.

The chain combines TRBV28 with TRBJ1-1; D is ambiguous. Trimming shortened V by 6 bases and J by 3 bases, and 11 bases separated the two germline ends. The germline V gene has CDR1 MDHEN and CDR2 SYDVKM. The CDR3 runs 13 residues. The CDR3 DNA reads as TGTGCCAGCAGAAGTGGGGTTGACACTGAAGCTTTCTTT. Its translation is CASRSGVDTEAFF. The entire variable domain, with the rest obtained from reference TRBV28 and TRBJ1-1, is as follows: DVKVTQSSRYLVKRTGEKVFLECVQDMDHENMFWYRQDPGLGLRLIYFSYDVKMKEKGDIPEGYSVSREKKERFSLILESASTNQTSMYLCASRSGVDTEAFFGQGTRLTVV.

This sequence joins TRBV9 and TRBJ1-5; D is ambiguous. Trimming took 3 bases from V and 3 from J, leaving 10 bases between them. Germline lookup yields CDR1 SGDLS and CDR2 YYNGEE. The CDR3 is 14 residues long. The CDR3 here is CASSAVADNQPQHF. The CDR3 DNA reads TGTGCCAGCAGCGCCGTGGCAGACAATCAGCCCCAGCATTTT.

In this sample, this clone turned up once. V gene TRBV5-5 combines with J gene TRBJ1-2; D gene ambiguous. CDR1 is SGHKS, CDR2 YYEKEE, per germline (reference sequence). The CDR3 is 14 residues long. V lost 2 bases and J lost 4, with 12 bases in between. In DNA, the CDR3 is TGTGCCAGCAGCTTAAACCCACAGAGCTATGGCTACACCTTC. Translated: CASSLNPQSYGYTF.

V gene TRBV19 combines with J gene TRBJ1-2, with a weak D call TRBD1 (5 bases). Looked up from germline, CDR1 is LNHDA and CDR2 is SQIVND (reference sequence). V was shortened by 2 bases and J by 6 bases, with 10 bases between the two germline ends. This CDR3 is 13 amino acids long. CDR3 DNA sequence: TGTGCCAGTAGTATAAGGAGAGGGGATGGCTACACCTTC. It translates to CASSIRRGDGYTF.

The V call is TRBV11-2, the J call TRBJ2-4, with TRBD2 matching over 8 bases. The length of the CDR3 is 17 residues. Germline V gene sequence: CDR1 SGHAT, CDR2 FQNNGV. Trimming took 1 base from V and 0 from J; bases not matched to a gene: 5. This CDR3 is CASSLVDGGVAKNIQYF. For the CDR3, the DNA is TGTGCCAGCAGCTTAGTCGACGGGGGGGTAGCCAAAAACATTCAGTACTTC.

The rearrangement joins TRBV4-1 to TRBJ2-5; 12 bases line up with TRBD2. CDR1 and CDR2 from the germline V gene are MGHRA and YSYEKL. The CDR3 sequence is 15 residues long. V gave up 4 bases and J gave up 5 bases; unmatched junction bases: 5. CDR3 sequence: CASSLGLAGMETQYF. The CDR3 DNA follows: TGCGCCAGCAGCCTCGGACTAGCGGGAATGGAGACCCAGTACTTC.